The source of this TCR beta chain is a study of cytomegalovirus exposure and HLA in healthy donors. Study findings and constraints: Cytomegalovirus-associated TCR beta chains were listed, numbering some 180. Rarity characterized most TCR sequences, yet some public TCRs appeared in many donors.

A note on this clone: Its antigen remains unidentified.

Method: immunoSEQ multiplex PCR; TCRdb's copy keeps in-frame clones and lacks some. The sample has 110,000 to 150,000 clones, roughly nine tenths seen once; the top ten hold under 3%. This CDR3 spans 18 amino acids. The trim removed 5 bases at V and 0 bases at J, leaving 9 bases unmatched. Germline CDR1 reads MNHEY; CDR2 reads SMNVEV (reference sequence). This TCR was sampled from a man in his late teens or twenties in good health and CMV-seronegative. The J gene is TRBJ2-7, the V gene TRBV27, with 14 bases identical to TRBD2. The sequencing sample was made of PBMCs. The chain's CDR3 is CASSTGTSGRLRSYEQYF. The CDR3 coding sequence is TGTGCCAGCAGTACCGGGACTAGCGGGAGACTCCGCTCCTACGAGCAGTACTTC.